The present TCR beta chain was sequenced within a study of T cells in Graves' hyperthyroidism and ophthalmopathy. Study background: Upon initial diagnosis and before any treatment, peripheral blood was collected. Whole-study findings and limits: Ophthalmopathy prediction by the model preceded onset by a median approximately 6.9 months.

Clinicians diagnosed patients from clinical symptoms, serum thyroxine and TRAb, thyroid ultrasound and orbital computed tomography. RNA transcripts were the template for amplifying TCR beta CDR3 regions. Using the HTBI primer set, a first-round RT-PCR was run on the TCR CDR3. TCRdb called the multiplex PCR reads again in MiXCR, with one record for every CDR3 protein. The repertoire holds some 340,000 distinct CDR3 sequences, with roughly an eighth as singletons. CDR3 length equals 12 residues. V was shortened by 8 bases and J by 14 bases, with 16 bases between the two germline ends. Germline CDR1 reads MNHEY; CDR2 reads SMNVEV (reference sequence). In regard to this clonotype: The antigen remains unidentified.

The sample comprised blood. V usage is TRBV27 and J usage is TRBJ1-6; possible D gene TRBD1, 5 bases. The receptor comes from a woman aged 40 to 50 with Graves' ophthalmopathy. CDR3 residues: CASAGGARALHF. The CDR3, as DNA: TGTGCCAGCGCCGGGGGAGCTCGAGCCCTCCACTTT.